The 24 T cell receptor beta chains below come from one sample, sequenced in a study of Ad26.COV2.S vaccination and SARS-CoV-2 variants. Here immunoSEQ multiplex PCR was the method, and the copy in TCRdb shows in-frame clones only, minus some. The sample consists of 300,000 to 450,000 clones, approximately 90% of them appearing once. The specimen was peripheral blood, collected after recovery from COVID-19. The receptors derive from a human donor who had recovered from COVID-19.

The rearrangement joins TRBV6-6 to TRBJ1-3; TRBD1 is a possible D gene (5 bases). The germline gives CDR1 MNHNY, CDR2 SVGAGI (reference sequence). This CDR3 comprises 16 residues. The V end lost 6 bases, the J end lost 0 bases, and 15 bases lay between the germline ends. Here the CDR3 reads CASRPTGVSSGNTIYF. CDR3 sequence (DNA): TGTGCCAGCAGACCTACGGGGGTGAGCTCTGGAAACACCATATATTTT.

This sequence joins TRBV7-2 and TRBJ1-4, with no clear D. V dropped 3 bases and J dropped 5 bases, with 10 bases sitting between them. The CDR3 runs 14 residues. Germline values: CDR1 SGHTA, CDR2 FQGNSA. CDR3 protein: CASSLWKWNEKLFF. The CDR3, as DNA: TGTGCCAGCAGCTTGTGGAAGTGGAATGAAAAACTGTTTTTT.

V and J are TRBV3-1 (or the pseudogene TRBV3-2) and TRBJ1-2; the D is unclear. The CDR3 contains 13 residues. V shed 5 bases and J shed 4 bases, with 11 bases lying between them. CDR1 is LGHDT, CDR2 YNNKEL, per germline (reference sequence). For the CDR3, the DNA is TGTGCCAGCAGCACCTCCGAGGTCTATGGCTACACCTTC. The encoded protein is CASSTSEVYGYTF.

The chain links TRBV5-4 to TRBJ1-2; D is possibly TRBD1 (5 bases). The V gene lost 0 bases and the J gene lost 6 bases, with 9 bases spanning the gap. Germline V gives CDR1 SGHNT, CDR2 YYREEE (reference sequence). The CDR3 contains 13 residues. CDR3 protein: CASSLGGANGYTF. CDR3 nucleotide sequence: TGTGCCAGCAGCTTGGGAGGGGCAAATGGCTACACCTTC.

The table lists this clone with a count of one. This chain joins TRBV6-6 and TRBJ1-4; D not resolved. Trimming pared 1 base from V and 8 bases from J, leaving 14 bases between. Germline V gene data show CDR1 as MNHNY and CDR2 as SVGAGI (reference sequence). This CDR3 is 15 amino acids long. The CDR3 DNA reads TGTGCCAGCAGTTACTACGGCCCCGGAGAGGAAAAACTGTTTTTT. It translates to CASSYYGPGEEKLFF.

Written as DNA, the CDR3 is TGTGCCAGCAGTTTAGCCGCGGTCGAGCAGTACTTC. This translates into CASSLAAVEQYF. This chain joins TRBV28 and TRBJ2-7; D ambiguous. CDR1 and CDR2 from the germline V gene are MDHEN and SYDVKM. Deletions cut 2 bases from V and 6 bases from J, with 8 bases between. The CDR3 is 12 residues long. Looking up the rest from reference TRBV28 and TRBJ2-7 gives the full variable domain: DVKVTQSSRYLVKRTGEKVFLECVQDMDHENMFWYRQDPGLGLRLIYFSYDVKMKEKGDIPEGYSVSREKKERFSLILESASTNQTSMYLCASSLAAVEQYFGPGTRLTVT.

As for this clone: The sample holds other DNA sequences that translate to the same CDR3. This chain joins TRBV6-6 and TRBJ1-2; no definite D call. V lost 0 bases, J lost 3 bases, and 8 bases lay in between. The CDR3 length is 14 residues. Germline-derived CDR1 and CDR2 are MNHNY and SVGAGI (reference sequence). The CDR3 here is CASSYSRADYGYTF. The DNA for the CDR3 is TGTGCCAGCAGTTACTCGAGGGCAGACTATGGCTACACCTTC.

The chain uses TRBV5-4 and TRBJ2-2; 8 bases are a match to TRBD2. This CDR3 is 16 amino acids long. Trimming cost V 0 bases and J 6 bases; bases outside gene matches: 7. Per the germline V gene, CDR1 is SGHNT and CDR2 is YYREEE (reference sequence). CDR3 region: CASSLGLARRAGELFF. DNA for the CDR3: TGTGCCAGCAGCTTGGGACTAGCGAGGAGGGCCGGGGAGCTGTTTTTT. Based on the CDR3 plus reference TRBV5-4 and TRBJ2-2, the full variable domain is ETGVTQSPTHLIKTRGQQVTLRCSSQSGHNTVSWYQQALGQGPQFIFQYYREEENGRGNFPPRFSGLQFPNYSSELNVNALELDDSALYLCASSLGLARRAGELFFGEGSRLTVL.

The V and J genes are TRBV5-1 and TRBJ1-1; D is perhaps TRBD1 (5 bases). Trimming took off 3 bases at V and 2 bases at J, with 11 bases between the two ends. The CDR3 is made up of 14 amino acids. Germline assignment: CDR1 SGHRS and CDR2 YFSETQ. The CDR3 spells CASSSGTANTEAFF. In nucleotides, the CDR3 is TGCGCCAGCAGCTCGGGGACGGCTAACACTGAAGCTTTCTTT.

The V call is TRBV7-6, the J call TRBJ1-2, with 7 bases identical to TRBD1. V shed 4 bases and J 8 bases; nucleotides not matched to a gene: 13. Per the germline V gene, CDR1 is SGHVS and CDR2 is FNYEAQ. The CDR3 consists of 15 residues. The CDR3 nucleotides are TGTGCCAGCAGCTCTGGACAGGAGCTTTTAGGGGGCTACACCTTC. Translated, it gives CASSSGQELLGGYTF. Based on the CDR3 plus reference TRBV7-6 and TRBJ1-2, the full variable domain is GAGVSQSPRYKVTKRGQDVALRCDPISGHVSLYWYRQALGQGPEFLTYFNYEAQQDKSGLPNDRFSAERPEGSISTLTIQRTEQRDSAMYRCASSSGQELLGGYTFGSGTRLTVV.

CDR3 DNA: TGTGCCAGCAGCTCCGGACAGGGGGGAACGGAATCACCCCTCCACTTT. This codes for CASSSGQGGTESPLHF. This sequence joins TRBV7-3 and TRBJ1-6; 10 bases agree with TRBD1. This CDR3 spans 16 amino acids. Germline V gives CDR1 SGHTA, CDR2 FQGTGA. Trimming at V came to 4 bases and at J to 10 bases, leaving 10 bases not matched to a gene.

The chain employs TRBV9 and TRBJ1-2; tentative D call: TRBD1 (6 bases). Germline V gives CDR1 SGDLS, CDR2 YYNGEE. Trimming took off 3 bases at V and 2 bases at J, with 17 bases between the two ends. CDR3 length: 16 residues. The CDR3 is CASSAGWGQGNYGYTF. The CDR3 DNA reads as TGTGCCAGCAGCGCCGGTTGGGGGCAGGGGAACTATGGCTACACCTTC.

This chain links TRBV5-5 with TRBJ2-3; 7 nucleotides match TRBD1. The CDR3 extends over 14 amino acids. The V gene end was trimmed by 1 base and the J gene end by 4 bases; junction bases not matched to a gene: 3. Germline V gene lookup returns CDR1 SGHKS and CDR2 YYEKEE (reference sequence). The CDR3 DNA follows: TGTGCCAGCAGCTTGAGACAGGGTCCAGATACGCAGTATTTT. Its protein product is CASSLRQGPDTQYF.

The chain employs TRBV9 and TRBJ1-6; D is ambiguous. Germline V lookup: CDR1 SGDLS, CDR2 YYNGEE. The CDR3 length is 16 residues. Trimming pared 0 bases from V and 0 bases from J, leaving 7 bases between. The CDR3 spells CASSVDGGSYNSPLHF. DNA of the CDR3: TGTGCCAGCAGCGTAGACGGAGGCTCCTATAATTCACCCCTCCACTTT.

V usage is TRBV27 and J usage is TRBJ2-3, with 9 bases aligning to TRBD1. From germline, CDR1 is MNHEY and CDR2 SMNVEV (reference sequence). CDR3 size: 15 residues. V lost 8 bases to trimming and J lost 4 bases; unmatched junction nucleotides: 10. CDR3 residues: CASRLWGQGPDTQYF. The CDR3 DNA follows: TGTGCCAGCCGTCTATGGGGACAGGGTCCAGATACGCAGTATTTT.

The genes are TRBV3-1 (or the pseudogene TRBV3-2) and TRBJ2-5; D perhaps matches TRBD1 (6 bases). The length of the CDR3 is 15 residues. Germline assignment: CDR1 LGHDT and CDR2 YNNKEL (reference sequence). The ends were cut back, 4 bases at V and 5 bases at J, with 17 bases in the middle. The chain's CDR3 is CASSPSGTPLETQYF. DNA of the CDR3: TGTGCCAGCAGCCCCTCCGGGACACCCCTTGAGACCCAGTACTTC.

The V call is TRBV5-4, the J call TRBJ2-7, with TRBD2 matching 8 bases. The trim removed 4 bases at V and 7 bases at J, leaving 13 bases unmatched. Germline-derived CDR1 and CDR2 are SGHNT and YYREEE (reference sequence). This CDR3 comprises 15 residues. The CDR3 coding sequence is TGTGCCAGCAGCCTCGGGGGGGAACGACCTCAGGAGCAGTACTTC. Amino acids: CASSLGGERPQEQYF.

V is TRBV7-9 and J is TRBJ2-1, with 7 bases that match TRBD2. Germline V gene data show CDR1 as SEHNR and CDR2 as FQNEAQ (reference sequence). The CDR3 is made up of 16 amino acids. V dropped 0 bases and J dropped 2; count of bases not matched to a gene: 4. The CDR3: CASSLAGGVPYNEQFF. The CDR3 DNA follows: TGTGCCAGCAGCTTAGCGGGAGGGGTGCCCTACAATGAGCAGTTCTTC.

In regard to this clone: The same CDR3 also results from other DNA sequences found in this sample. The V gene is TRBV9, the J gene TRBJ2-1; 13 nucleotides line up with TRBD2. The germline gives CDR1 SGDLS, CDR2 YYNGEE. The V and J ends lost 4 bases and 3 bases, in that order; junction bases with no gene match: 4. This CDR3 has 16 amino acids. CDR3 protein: CASSPRLAGGYNEQFF. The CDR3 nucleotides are TGTGCCAGCAGCCCGAGACTAGCGGGGGGCTACAATGAGCAGTTCTTC.

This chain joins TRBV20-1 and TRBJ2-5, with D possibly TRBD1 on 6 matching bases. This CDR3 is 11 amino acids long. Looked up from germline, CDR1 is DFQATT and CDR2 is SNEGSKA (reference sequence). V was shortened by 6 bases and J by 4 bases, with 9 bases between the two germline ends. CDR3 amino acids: CSAARGETQYF. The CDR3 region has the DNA TGCAGTGCCGCCAGGGGAGAGACCCAGTACTTC.

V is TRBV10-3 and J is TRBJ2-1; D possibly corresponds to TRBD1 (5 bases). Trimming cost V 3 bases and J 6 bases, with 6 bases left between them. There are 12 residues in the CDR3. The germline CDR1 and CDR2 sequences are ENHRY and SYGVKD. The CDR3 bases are TGTGCCATCAGTGAAAGGGGCAATGAGCAGTTCTTC. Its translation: CAISERGNEQFF.

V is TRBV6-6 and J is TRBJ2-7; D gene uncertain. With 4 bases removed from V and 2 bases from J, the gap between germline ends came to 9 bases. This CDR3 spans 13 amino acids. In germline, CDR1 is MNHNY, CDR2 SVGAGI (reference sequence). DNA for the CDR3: TGTGCCAGCAGTTGGGCCAGGACCTACGAGCAGTACTTC. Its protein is CASSWARTYEQYF.

CDR3 loop: CASSFAGGAVYEQYF. The CDR3 DNA sequence: TGTGCCAGCAGCTTTGCCGGGGGGGCTGTATACGAGCAGTACTTC. The rearrangement links TRBV11-2 to TRBJ2-7, with TRBD2 matching over 8 bases. The CDR3 is 15 amino acids. Trimming at V came to 3 bases and at J to 4 bases, leaving 8 bases not matched to a gene. CDR1 and CDR2 from the germline V gene are SGHAT and FQNNGV.

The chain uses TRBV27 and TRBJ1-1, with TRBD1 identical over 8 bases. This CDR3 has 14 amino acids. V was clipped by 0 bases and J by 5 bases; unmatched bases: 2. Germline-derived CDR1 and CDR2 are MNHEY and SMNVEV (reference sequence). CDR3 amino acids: CASSLSTGVTEAFF. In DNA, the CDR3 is TGTGCCAGCAGTTTATCGACAGGGGTAACTGAAGCTTTCTTT.